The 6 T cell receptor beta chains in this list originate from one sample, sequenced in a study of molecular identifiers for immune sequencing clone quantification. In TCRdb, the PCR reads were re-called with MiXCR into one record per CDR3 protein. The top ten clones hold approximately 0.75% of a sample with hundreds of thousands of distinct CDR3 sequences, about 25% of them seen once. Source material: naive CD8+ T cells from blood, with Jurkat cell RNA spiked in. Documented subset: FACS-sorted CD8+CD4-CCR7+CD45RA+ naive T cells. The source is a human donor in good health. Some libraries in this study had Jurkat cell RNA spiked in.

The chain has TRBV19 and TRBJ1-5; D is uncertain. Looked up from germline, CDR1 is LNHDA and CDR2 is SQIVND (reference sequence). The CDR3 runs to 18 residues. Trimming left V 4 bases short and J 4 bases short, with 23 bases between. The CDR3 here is CASSTRLRRQIPNQPQHF. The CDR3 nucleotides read TGTGCCAGTAGTACCCGACTTAGACGGCAGATCCCGAATCAGCCCCAGCATTTT.

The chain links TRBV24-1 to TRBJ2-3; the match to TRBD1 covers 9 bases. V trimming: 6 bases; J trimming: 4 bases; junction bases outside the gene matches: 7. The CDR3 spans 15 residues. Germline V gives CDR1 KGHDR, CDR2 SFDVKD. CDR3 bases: TGTGCCACCAGTACCGGGACAGGGTTGCCAGATACGCAGTATTTT. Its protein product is CATSTGTGLPDTQYF.

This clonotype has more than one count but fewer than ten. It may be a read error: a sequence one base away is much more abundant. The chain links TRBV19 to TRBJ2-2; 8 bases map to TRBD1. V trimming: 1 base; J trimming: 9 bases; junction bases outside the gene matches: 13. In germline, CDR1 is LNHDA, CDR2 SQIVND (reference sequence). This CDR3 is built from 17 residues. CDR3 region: CASSIAVWTGNTRELFF. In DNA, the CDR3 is TGTGCCAGTAGTATAGCGGTCTGGACAGGGAATACCAGGGAGCTGTTTTTT.

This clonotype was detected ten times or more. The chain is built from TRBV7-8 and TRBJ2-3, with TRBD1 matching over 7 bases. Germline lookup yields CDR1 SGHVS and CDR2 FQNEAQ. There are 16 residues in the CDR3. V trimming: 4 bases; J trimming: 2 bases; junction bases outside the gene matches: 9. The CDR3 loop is CASSSYPTGYTDTQYF. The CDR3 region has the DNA TGTGCCAGCAGCTCCTACCCGACAGGGTACACAGATACGCAGTATTTT.

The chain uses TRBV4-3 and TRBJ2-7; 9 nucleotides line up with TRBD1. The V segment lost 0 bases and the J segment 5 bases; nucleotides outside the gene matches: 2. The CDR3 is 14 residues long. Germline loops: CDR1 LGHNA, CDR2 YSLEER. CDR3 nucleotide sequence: TGCGCCAGCAGCCAAGATGGACAGGGGAACGAGCAGTACTTC. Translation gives CASSQDGQGNEQYF.

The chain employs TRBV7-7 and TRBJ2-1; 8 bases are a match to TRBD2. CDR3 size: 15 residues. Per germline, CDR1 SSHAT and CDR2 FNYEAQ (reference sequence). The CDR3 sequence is CASSASGSRYNEQFF. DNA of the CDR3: TGTGCTAGCTCCGCGAGCGGGAGTCGTTACAATGAGCAGTTCTTC.